This entry lists 23 T cell receptor beta chains sequenced from one sample in a study of beta chain features in type 1 diabetes. The entirety of the isolated RNA underwent reverse transcription, so expressed TCRB transcripts were sequenced. Profiled with immunoSEQ multiplex PCR; TCRdb holds only in-frame clones, not every one. The data contain 200,000 to 250,000 clones, about 70% of them singletons. The source material was naive CD4+ T cells from blood. The receptors derive from a man under 40 in good health.

V gene TRBV30 combines with J gene TRBJ1-1, with D hard to call. V lost 3 bases and J 3 bases, leaving 11 bases between the germline ends. Germline lookup yields CDR1 GTSNPN and CDR2 SVGIG (reference sequence). This CDR3 is 13 amino acids long. The CDR3 is CAWRARADTEAFF. DNA for the CDR3: TGTGCCTGGAGAGCTAGGGCAGACACTGAAGCTTTCTTT.

The chain joins TRBV18 to TRBJ2-1; 10 positions match TRBD2. Germline CDR1 KGHSH, CDR2 LQKENI. V gave up 4 bases and J gave up 10 bases; unmatched junction bases: 7. CDR3 length: 14 residues. CDR3 bases: TGTGCCAGCTCACTTTCCGGGACTAGCGAAGAGCAGTTCTTC. Translation gives CASSLSGTSEEQFF.

This clone was picked up a small number of times. The V and J genes are TRBV7-9 and TRBJ2-5, with D hard to call. Looked up from germline, CDR1 is SEHNR and CDR2 is FQNEAQ (reference sequence). This CDR3 is built from 11 residues. V was pared by 10 bases and J by 2 bases, with 8 bases between. This CDR3 reads CATSVQETQYF. The DNA of the CDR3 is TGTGCCACCTCCGTGCAAGAGACCCAGTACTTC.

This CDR3 is CASSPGEWADTQYF. The DNA for the CDR3 is TGTGCCAGCAGCCCCGGCGAGTGGGCAGATACGCAGTATTTT. The chain carries TRBV7-6 and TRBJ2-3; D unclear. The CDR3 has 14 residues. The V gene's germline CDR1 is SGHVS and CDR2 FNYEAQ. V lost 5 bases and J 4 bases, leaving 13 bases between the germline ends.

There are a few counts of this clone. The chain employs TRBV29-1 and TRBJ2-7, with 8 bases lining up with TRBD1. This CDR3 has 12 amino acids. Germline-derived CDR1 and CDR2 are SQVTM and ANQGSEA. V lost 5 bases to trimming and J lost 2 bases; unmatched junction nucleotides: 2. CDR3 protein: CSVSGQAYEQYF. CDR3 coding DNA: TGCAGCGTTTCGGGACAGGCCTACGAGCAGTACTTC.

This CDR3 is CAWSYGGFSYEQYF. The CDR3 coding sequence is TGTGCCTGGAGTTACGGGGGGTTCTCCTACGAGCAGTACTTC. V and J are TRBV30 and TRBJ2-7, with TRBD2 identical over 7 bases. V trimming: 2 bases; J trimming: 0 bases; junction bases outside the gene matches: 4. This CDR3 has 14 amino acids. CDR1 and CDR2 (germline): GTSNPN, SVGIG (reference sequence). Supplemented by reference TRBV30 and TRBJ2-7, the full variable domain reads SQTIHQWPATLVQPVGSPLSLECTVEGTSNPNLYWYRQAAGRGLQLLFYSVGIGQISSEVPQNLSASRPQDRQFILSSKKLLLSDSGFYLCAWSYGGFSYEQYFGPGTRLTVT.

The V and J genes are TRBV29-1 and TRBJ1-1; TRBD1 might be the D (6 bases). The CDR3 contains 14 residues. CDR1 and CDR2 (germline): SQVTM, ANQGSEA. The germline V and J ends were trimmed by 7 bases and 10 bases, with 25 bases remaining between them. CDR3 amino acids: CSALGHKGGMGAFF. DNA for the CDR3: TGCAGCGCCCTGGGACACAAAGGCGGCATGGGAGCTTTCTTT.

This clone was detected only a few times. The V call is TRBV13, the J call TRBJ2-1; D perhaps matches TRBD2 (5 bases). The CDR3 is made up of 15 amino acids. V lost 1 base, J lost 5 bases, and 12 bases lay in between. CDR1 and CDR2 (germline): PRHDT, FYEKMQ (reference sequence). The CDR3 loop reads CASSLVLAHHNEQFF. The CDR3 nucleotides are TGTGCCAGCAGCTTAGTTCTAGCCCATCACAATGAGCAGTTCTTC.

The chain has TRBV30 and TRBJ2-1; 11 positions agree with TRBD2. The junction had 7 bases not matched to a gene; V was cut back by 0 bases and J by 6 bases. CDR1 and CDR2 (germline): GTSNPN, SVGIG (reference sequence). The CDR3 runs 16 residues. As DNA, the CDR3 is TGTGCCTGGAGTGTAAGACTAGCGGGATCAGGCAATGAGCAGTTCTTC. Its translation is CAWSVRLAGSGNEQFF. The entire variable domain, with the rest obtained from reference TRBV30 and TRBJ2-1, is as follows: SQTIHQWPATLVQPVGSPLSLECTVEGTSNPNLYWYRQAAGRGLQLLFYSVGIGQISSEVPQNLSASRPQDRQFILSSKKLLLSDSGFYLCAWSVRLAGSGNEQFFGPGTRLTVL.

This clone was recorded only once. This chain joins TRBV7-2 and TRBJ2-7, with 13 bases aligning to TRBD2. The J segment lost 2 bases and the V segment lost 5 bases, leaving 3 bases of the junction unmatched. The CDR3 extends over 15 amino acids. Germline-derived CDR1 and CDR2 are SGHTA and FQGNSA. The CDR3 coding sequence is TGTGCCAGCAGCACGGGACTAGCGGGGACCTACGAGCAGTACTTC. Encoded protein: CASSTGLAGTYEQYF. Full variable domain (rest looked up from reference TRBV7-2 and TRBJ2-7): GAGVSQSPSNKVTEKGKDVELRCDPISGHTALYWYRQSLGQGLEFLIYFQGNSAPDKSGLPSDRFSAERTGGSVSTLTIQRTQQEDSAVYLCASSTGLAGTYEQYFGPGTRLTVT.

V gene TRBV30 combines with J gene TRBJ2-5; no clear D gene. The V gene's germline CDR1 is GTSNPN and CDR2 SVGIG (reference sequence). V gave up 1 base and J gave up 11 bases, with 11 bases separating them. This CDR3 is built from 11 residues. This CDR3 reads CAWSGGAGQYF. For the CDR3, the DNA is TGTGCCTGGAGTGGAGGCGCCGGGCAGTACTTC.

This chain joins TRBV5-1 and TRBJ2-1; 9 bases are a match to TRBD2. The V gene end was trimmed by 3 bases and the J gene end by 2 bases; junction bases not matched to a gene: 6. The CDR3 totals 16 residues. Germline V gene sequence: CDR1 SGHRS, CDR2 YFSETQ. The CDR3: CASSSIAGVAYNEQFF. The CDR3, as DNA: TGCGCCAGCAGCTCTATAGCGGGAGTCGCCTACAATGAGCAGTTCTTC.

The gene calls are TRBV5-4 and TRBJ2-1; 7 bases agree with TRBD1. J was trimmed by 2 bases and V by 2 bases; bases with no gene match: 4. This CDR3 spans 15 amino acids. Germline V gene data show CDR1 as SGHNT and CDR2 as YYREEE (reference sequence). The chain's CDR3 is CASSLGQGAYNEQFF. The CDR3 DNA reads TGTGCCAGCAGCTTAGGGCAGGGGGCCTACAATGAGCAGTTCTTC.

The chain has TRBV9 and TRBJ2-1; perhaps TRBD2 as D (6 bases). The ends were cut back, 0 bases at V and 7 bases at J, with 14 bases in the middle. Looked up from germline, CDR1 is SGDLS and CDR2 is YYNGEE. This CDR3 region has 15 residues. CDR3 bases: TGTGCCAGCAGCGTAGTTGGAGCGGAGGGGAATGAGCAGTTCTTC. Translated: CASSVVGAEGNEQFF.

The CDR3 DNA reads as TGTGCCAGCAGCCTCACTAGGGATCAGCCCCAGCATTTT. Protein sequence: CASSLTRDQPQHF. The gene calls are TRBV2 and TRBJ1-5; D uncertain. Trimming removed 6 bases at V and 5 bases at J, with 11 bases between. Germline V gene sequence: CDR1 SNHLY, CDR2 FYNNEI. The CDR3 contains 13 residues.

This rearrangement joins TRBV5-1 to TRBJ2-3, with 8 bases that match TRBD2. Germline trimming cut 0 bases from V and 0 bases from J; bases unmatched to any gene: 6. The germline V gene encodes CDR1 SGHRS and CDR2 YFSETQ. This CDR3 region has 17 residues. The CDR3 sequence: CASSLAGTSGSTDTQYF. CDR3 coding DNA: TGCGCCAGCAGCTTGGCCGGTACTAGCGGTAGCACAGATACGCAGTATTTT.

The V and J genes are TRBV29-1 and TRBJ2-1; TRBD1 agrees at 11 bases. CDR3 length: 17 residues. CDR1 and CDR2 (germline): SQVTM, ANQGSEA. J lost 5 bases, V lost 7 bases, and 16 bases had no gene match. CDR3 loop: CSASRTGGAGRNNEQFF. Written as DNA, the CDR3 is TGCAGCGCTTCTAGGACAGGGGGCGCAGGGCGCAACAATGAGCAGTTCTTC.

The chain couples TRBV5-1 to TRBJ2-5; 9 bases are shared with TRBD1. The junction had 5 bases not matched to a gene; V was cut back by 0 bases and J by 5 bases. The CDR3 consists of 15 residues. Germline CDR1 is SGHRS and CDR2 is YFSETQ. The DNA for the CDR3 is TGCGCCAGCAGCTTGGCACAGGGGGCCGGGGAGACCCAGTACTTC. This sequence encodes CASSLAQGAGETQYF.

V and J are TRBV29-1 and TRBJ1-2; 7 positions agree with TRBD1. Trimming took 4 bases from V and 1 from J; bases not matched to a gene: 6. Per germline, CDR1 SQVTM and CDR2 ANQGSEA. The CDR3 runs to 14 residues. The CDR3 coding sequence is TGCAGCGTTGCCCAGGGACAGTTTAACTATGGCTACACCTTC. Amino acids: CSVAQGQFNYGYTF.

This clone was detected once. The chain carries TRBV7-9 and TRBJ2-2; maybe TRBD1 (6 bases). This CDR3 region has 15 residues. Trimming pared 1 base from V and 1 base from J, leaving 7 bases between. Germline V CDR1 and CDR2: SEHNR, FQNEAQ (reference sequence). The CDR3 is CASSLEQGNTGELFF. The CDR3 DNA follows: TGTGCCAGCAGCTTAGAACAGGGGAACACCGGGGAGCTGTTTTTT.

The gene calls are TRBV29-1 and TRBJ2-4; 8 bases map to TRBD1. V shed 4 bases, J shed 1 base, and the junction held 3 bases outside the gene matches. This CDR3 comprises 14 residues. Germline values: CDR1 SQVTM, CDR2 ANQGSEA. The CDR3 DNA follows: TGCAGCGTTGCAGGGGGCGAGGCCAAAAACATTCAGTACTTC. It yields the protein CSVAGGEAKNIQYF.

On this clone: Other DNA sequences in this sample translate to the same CDR3. The chain carries TRBV30 and TRBJ2-3; D may match TRBD1 or TRBD2 (6 bases each). V lost 0 bases, J lost 6 bases, and 10 bases lay in between. This CDR3 has 13 amino acids. Germline loops: CDR1 GTSNPN, CDR2 SVGIG (reference sequence). DNA of the CDR3: TGTGCCTGGAGTGTAAGGGGGAGGGATACGCAGTATTTT. Translation: CAWSVRGRDTQYF.

This clone was counted only a few times. Here the CDR3 DNA reads TGTGCCAGCTCACCGGGACAGGGGAACACCGGGGAGCTGTTTTTT. It translates to CASSPGQGNTGELFF. V is TRBV18 and J is TRBJ2-2; the match to TRBD1 covers 9 bases. The CDR3 contains 15 residues. V lost 3 bases to trimming and J lost 1 base; unmatched junction nucleotides: 0. Germline V gene sequence: CDR1 KGHSH, CDR2 LQKENI.